Described below is a single T cell receptor (beta chain) sequence and its context. Repertoires were generated with immunoSEQ multiplex PCR, while TCRdb's copy carries only in-frame clones and drops some. The sample lists roughly 100,000 clones; around 87% were seen once. This entry is derived from a study of T cell responses to AZD1222 COVID-19 vaccine. The CDR3 is 12 residues long. CDR1 is SNHLY, CDR2 FYNNEI, per germline. Trimming cost V 7 bases and J 6 bases, with 13 bases left between them. The TCR sequence derives from an adult in good health. This sample comprised peripheral blood, obtained on day 0 of AZD1222 vaccination. The chain has TRBV2 and TRBJ2-7; no reliable D call. CDR3 protein: CASNGDDGEQYF. CDR3 nucleotide sequence: TGTGCCAGCAACGGTGATGATGGCGAGCAGTACTTC.